The 13 T cell receptor beta chains presented below share a single source sample, sequenced in a study of blood T cell repertoires in COVID-19. Some clones are missing from TCRdb's copy, which holds only in-frame ones; the method was immunoSEQ multiplex PCR. Altogether about 480,000 clones are present, 89% being singletons, with the ten largest covering roughly 1%. Sequenced: peripheral blood. These receptors were obtained from a man aged 18 to 29 with COVID-19, enrolled during active disease.

J is TRBJ1-2 and V is TRBV6-5; D is possibly TRBD1 (5 bases). CDR1 MNHEY and CDR2 SVGAGI come from the germline V gene. V lost 5 bases and J 4 bases, leaving 11 bases between the germline ends. This CDR3 has 13 residues. The DNA of the CDR3 is TGTGCCAGCAGTACCCGCGACAGCTATGGCTACACCTTC. It is translated as CASSTRDSYGYTF.

The genes are TRBV4-1 and TRBJ2-7; D may be TRBD2 (5 bases). CDR3 length: 14 residues. Germline V CDR1 and CDR2: MGHRA, YSYEKL. V lost 4 bases, J lost 3 bases, and 13 bases lay in between. CDR3: CASSLLPGVYEQYF. CDR3 nucleotides: TGCGCCAGCAGCCTACTACCCGGGGTCTACGAGCAGTACTTC.

The chain joins TRBV18 to TRBJ2-5, with 7 bases identical to TRBD1. Losses at the gene ends were 3 bases for V and 4 bases for J; bases not matched to a gene: 5. From germline, CDR1 is KGHSH and CDR2 LQKENI. This CDR3 comprises 14 residues. CDR3 residues: CASSPTGRRETQYF. DNA of the CDR3: TGTGCCAGCTCACCGACAGGGAGAAGAGAGACCCAGTACTTC.

This chain links TRBV5-1 with TRBJ2-5; 7 nucleotides line up with TRBD2. With V trimmed by 2 bases and J by 5 bases, 6 bases remained unmatched. Germline CDR1 is SGHRS and CDR2 is YFSETQ. The CDR3 is made up of 14 amino acids. The CDR3 DNA reads as TGCGCCAGCAGCTTCGGCGGGGGACGGGAGACCCAGTACTTC. This codes for CASSFGGGRETQYF.

The chain carries TRBV28 and TRBJ2-7; 11 positions agree with TRBD2. Germline loops: CDR1 MDHEN, CDR2 SYDVKM. The ends lost 5 bases at V and 4 bases at J; junction bases unmatched: 7. This CDR3 has 15 residues. CDR3 sequence (DNA): TGTGCCAGCAGTCCAATAGCGGGAGGGCGGTACGAGCAGTACTTC. Its translation is CASSPIAGGRYEQYF.

The V and J genes are TRBV19 and TRBJ2-1; possibly TRBD1 for D (5 bases). V was trimmed by 8 bases and J by 4 bases, leaving 12 bases between them. CDR3 length: 13 residues. Germline V gene sequence: CDR1 LNHDA, CDR2 SQIVND (reference sequence). CDR3 bases: TGTGCCAGTTCCCAGGACACTTACAATGAGCAGTTCTTC. Translation gives CASSQDTYNEQFF. The variable domain in full, completed from reference TRBV19 and TRBJ2-1, reads DGGITQSPKYLFRKEGQNVTLSCEQNLNHDAMYWYRQDPGQGLRLIYYSQIVNDFQKGDIAEGYSVSREKKESFPLTVTSAQKNPTAFYLCASSQDTYNEQFFGPGTRLTVL.

The J gene is TRBJ2-1, the V gene TRBV4-1, with 9 bases aligning to TRBD2. Germline V gene data show CDR1 as MGHRA and CDR2 as YSYEKL. V was pared by 4 bases and J by 6 bases, with 7 bases of the junction left unmatched. The CDR3 extends over 15 amino acids. In nucleotides, the CDR3 is TGCGCCAGCAGCCTTGGGGTAGCGGGAGTCAATGAGCAGTTCTTC. As protein: CASSLGVAGVNEQFF.

V is TRBV6-5 and J is TRBJ2-7; D is possibly TRBD2 (5 bases). The V gene lost 1 base and the J gene lost 3 bases, with 10 bases spanning the gap. This CDR3 is built from 14 residues. Germline CDR1 and CDR2: MNHEY and SVGAGI. The CDR3 is CASSYFSVGYEQYF. The CDR3 DNA is TGTGCCAGCAGTTACTTTAGCGTGGGCTACGAGCAGTACTTC.

The rearrangement joins TRBV20-1 to TRBJ1-2; possibly TRBD1 for D (6 bases). Germline V gene sequence: CDR1 DFQATT, CDR2 SNEGSKA (reference sequence). The CDR3 runs to 15 residues. The V end lost 3 bases, the J end lost 7 bases, and 21 bases lay between the germline ends. CDR3 loop: CSASHLIRGAVGYTF. The CDR3, as DNA: TGCAGTGCTAGTCACCTCATCCGGGGGGCGGTTGGCTACACCTTC.

V usage is TRBV19 and J usage is TRBJ1-3; no reliable D call. Trimming removed 7 bases from V and 0 bases from J, with 13 bases in between. This CDR3 contains 15 residues. Germline loops: CDR1 LNHDA, CDR2 SQIVND (reference sequence). The CDR3 DNA reads as TGTGCCAGTACCGCTCGACTGATCTCTGGAAACACCATATATTTT. Residues: CASTARLISGNTIYF.

The chain couples TRBV5-1 to TRBJ2-5; 15 positions match TRBD2. The trim removed 4 bases at V and 4 bases at J, leaving 14 bases unmatched. Germline loops: CDR1 SGHRS, CDR2 YFSETQ. The CDR3 has 19 residues. CDR3 residues: CASSLGLAGGDYKGETQYF. The CDR3 DNA sequence: TGCGCCAGCAGCCTGGGACTAGCGGGGGGCGATTACAAAGGAGAGACCCAGTACTTC. The full variable domain, its missing parts supplied by reference TRBV5-1 and TRBJ2-5, is KAGVTQTPRYLIKTRGQQVTLSCSPISGHRSVSWYQQTPGQGLQFLFEYFSETQRNKGNFPGRFSGRQFSNSRSEMNVSTLELGDSALYLCASSLGLAGGDYKGETQYFGPGTRLLVL.

The chain has TRBV7-4 and TRBJ1-5; a possible D gene is TRBD1 (6 bases). The germline V gene has CDR1 SGHVT and CDR2 SQSDAQ. V was cut by 5 bases and J by 4 bases, with 15 bases left in between. The CDR3 extends over 15 amino acids. CDR3: CASSLDRSKNQPQHF. The CDR3 nucleotides are TGTGCCAGCAGCCTCGACAGGAGTAAGAATCAGCCCCAGCATTTT.

This clone was detected once. CDR3 nucleotide sequence: TGTGCCAGCTCACCTGGACCGAGACTAGCGGGGGTTGAGCAGTTCTTC. It translates to CASSPGPRLAGVEQFF. The rearrangement links TRBV18 to TRBJ2-1; 12 positions match TRBD2. V shed 3 bases, J shed 9 bases, and the junction held 9 bases outside the gene matches. CDR3 length: 16 amino acids. Per the germline V gene, CDR1 is KGHSH and CDR2 is LQKENI.